This T cell receptor beta chain originates from a study of T cell responses to AZD1222 COVID-19 vaccine. TCRdb's copy holds only in-frame clones and misses some; the assay was immunoSEQ multiplex PCR. The data show some 140,000 clones, roughly nine tenths seen once. The clonotype comes from an adult in good health. This material consisted of peripheral blood, taken on day 0 of AZD1222 vaccination.

The CDR3 bases are TGTGCCAGCAGCTTGGGGTCGGGAGGGGGCGCGAGGCAGTACTTC. It specifies CASSLGSGGGARQYF. The rearrangement uses TRBV5-5 and TRBJ2-7; weak D call: TRBD2 (8 bases). Per the germline V gene, CDR1 is SGHKS and CDR2 is YYEKEE (reference sequence). The V end was cut by 0 bases, the J end by 9 bases, with 19 bases between. The CDR3 runs 15 residues.